These 10 T cell receptor beta chains came from one sample sequenced in a study of T cell responses to AZD1222 COVID-19 vaccine. The data were produced by immunoSEQ multiplex PCR, yet TCRdb's version contains in-frame clones alone and is incomplete. The profile covers fewer than 120,000 clones, with about 90% appearing a single time and roughly 14% taken by the ten largest. Source: peripheral blood, taken 28 days after the second AZD1222 dose. Receptors were obtained from an adult who received the AZD1222 COVID-19 vaccine.

The chain couples TRBV11-2 to TRBJ2-7; 12 nucleotides match TRBD2. Per germline, CDR1 SGHAT and CDR2 FQNNGV. The trim removed 1 base at V and 4 bases at J, leaving 5 bases unmatched. The CDR3 runs 16 residues. In DNA, the CDR3 is TGTGCCAGCAGCTTAGGGCTAGCGGGAGGGCCTTACGAGCAGTACTTC. This codes for CASSLGLAGGPYEQYF.

The CDR3 region is CASSQFTRSGIYNEQFF. The CDR3 bases are TGCGCCAGCAGCCAATTTACCCGTAGCGGGATATACAATGAGCAGTTCTTC. The gene calls are TRBV4-1 and TRBJ2-1; 8 bases are shared with TRBD2. V was pared by 2 bases and J by 4 bases, with 10 bases of the junction left unmatched. This CDR3 has 17 amino acids. Germline V gives CDR1 MGHRA, CDR2 YSYEKL.

This rearrangement joins TRBV5-4 to TRBJ2-3, with D possibly matching TRBD2 (5 bases). Looked up from germline, CDR1 is SGHNT and CDR2 is YYREEE (reference sequence). The CDR3 contains 12 residues. Between the trimmed V and J ends, which lost 4 bases and 6 bases, there was a span of 9 bases. CDR3 residues: CASSGTGDTQYF. Written as DNA, the CDR3 is TGTGCCAGCAGCGGAACGGGGGATACGCAGTATTTT.

The chain links TRBV5-1 to TRBJ1-2, with 9 nucleotides matching TRBD1. The germline CDR1 and CDR2 sequences are SGHRS and YFSETQ. The CDR3 contains 14 residues. The trim removed 1 base at V and 9 bases at J, leaving 7 bases unmatched. The CDR3, as DNA: TGCGCCAGCAGCTTGAGGGACAGGGACGGAAGCTACACCTTC. As protein: CASSLRDRDGSYTF.

CDR3 in amino acids: CASKGDYYGYTF. In DNA form, the CDR3 reads TGTGCCAGCAAAGGTGACTACTATGGCTACACCTTC. This rearrangement joins TRBV25-1 to TRBJ1-2; D is ambiguous. Trimming shortened V by 7 bases and J by 3 bases, and 9 bases separated the two germline ends. The length of the CDR3 is 12 residues. CDR1 MGHDK and CDR2 SYGVNS come from the germline V gene.

This chain links TRBV7-9 with TRBJ2-1; 7 nucleotides align to TRBD1. The V and J ends lost 2 bases and 4 bases, in that order; junction bases with no gene match: 8. CDR1 is SEHNR and CDR2 is FQNEAQ in the germline V gene (reference sequence). This CDR3 has 16 residues. The CDR3 bases are TGTGCCAGCAGCTTATCAACAGGGGTATGGTACAATGAGCAGTTCTTC. It translates to CASSLSTGVWYNEQFF.

The table lists this clone with a few counts. The V call is TRBV6-1, the J call TRBJ1-6; maybe TRBD1 (5 bases). CDR3 size: 14 residues. The germline V and J ends were trimmed by 2 bases and 14 bases, with 16 bases remaining between them. CDR1 and CDR2 from the germline V gene are MNHNS and SASEGT. For the CDR3, the DNA is TGTGCCAGCAGTGAAACCAGGGCTCTTTTAGCCCTCCACTTT. Its protein product is CASSETRALLALHF.

This clone was observed once. The CDR3 sequence: CASSGGQLSGNTIYF. The CDR3 DNA reads TGTGCCAGCAGCGGTGGACAGCTCTCTGGAAACACCATATATTTT. V is TRBV14 and J is TRBJ1-3; tentatively, D is TRBD1 (6 bases). Germline CDR1 is SGHDN and CDR2 is FVKESK. CDR3 size: 15 residues. V dropped 5 bases and J dropped 0 bases, with 11 bases sitting between them.

The rearrangement uses TRBV6-2 or TRBV6-3 and TRBJ1-5; no definite D call. Trimming pared 4 bases from V and 0 bases from J, leaving 7 bases between. The CDR3 loop spans 14 amino acids. Per the germline V gene, CDR1 is MNHEY and CDR2 is SVGEGT. The CDR3 spells CASSSMYSNQPQHF. The CDR3, as DNA: TGTGCCAGCAGTTCCATGTATAGCAATCAGCCCCAGCATTTT.

The rearrangement uses TRBV2 and TRBJ1-5; the match to TRBD1 covers 9 bases. Germline-derived CDR1 and CDR2 are SNHLY and FYNNEI. The CDR3 has 14 residues. J was trimmed by 4 bases and V by 5 bases; bases with no gene match: 3. The DNA of the CDR3 is TGTGCCAGCAGTATTGGACAGGGGAATCAGCCCCAGCATTTT. This codes for CASSIGQGNQPQHF.